This entry concerns a single T cell receptor beta chain. An end of the junction differs from the germline gene, which may be a read error. The sample originates from a study of metastatic and nonmetastatic thyroid tumors. Using MiXCR, TCRdb re-called clones from the PCR reads. The table has tens of thousands of clones, more than 20% seen once. There were no patients who had received any treatment before thyroid surgery. Germline assignment: CDR1 SGHRS and CDR2 YFSETQ. This CDR3 has 14 residues. The chain couples TRBV5-1 to TRBJ2-7, with D perhaps TRBD2 (6 bases). The source is a male donor with papillary thyroid cancer or a benign thyroid nodule (not recorded which). Some clones in this sample may be carry-over from other donors' samples. Sequences were obtained from tumor tissue. The CDR3 is CTSSFRAVEGEQYF. CDR3 bases: TGCACCAGCAGCTTCAGGGCGGTGGAGGGTGAGCAGTACTTC.